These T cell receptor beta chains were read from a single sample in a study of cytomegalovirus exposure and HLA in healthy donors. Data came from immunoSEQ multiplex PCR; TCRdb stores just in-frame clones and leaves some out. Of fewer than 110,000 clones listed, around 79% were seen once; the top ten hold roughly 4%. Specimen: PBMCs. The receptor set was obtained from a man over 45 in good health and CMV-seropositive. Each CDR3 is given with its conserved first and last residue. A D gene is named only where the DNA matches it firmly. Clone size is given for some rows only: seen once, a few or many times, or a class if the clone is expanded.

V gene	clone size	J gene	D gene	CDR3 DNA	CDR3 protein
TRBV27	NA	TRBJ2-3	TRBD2	TGTGCCAGCAGCACTAGCGCGTTTACTAAATCTAGCACAGATACGCAGTATTTT	CASSTSAFTKSSTDTQYF
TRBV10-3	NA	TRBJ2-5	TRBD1	TGTGCCATCAGGCAGGACAGGGGTCCACAAGAGACCCAGTACTTC	CAIRQDRGPQETQYF
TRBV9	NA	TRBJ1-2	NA	TGTGCCAGCAGCGTAGGGGTGACAGGCTACTATGGCTACACCTTC	CASSVGVTGYYGYTF
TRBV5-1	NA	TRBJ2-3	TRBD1	TGCGCCAGCAGCCCGGGACAGGGAATTTCCCACACAGATACGCAGTATTTT	CASSPGQGISHTDTQYF
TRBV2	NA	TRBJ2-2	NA	TGTGCCAGCCGGGGGACTGACGGGGAGCTGTTTTTT	CASRGTDGELFF
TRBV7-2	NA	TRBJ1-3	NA	TGTGCCAGCAGCTTAGTAGCAGGGTTGGGAAACACCATATATTTT	CASSLVAGLGNTIYF
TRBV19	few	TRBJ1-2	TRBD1	TGTGCCACTCATAAGGGACAGCTGTATGGCTACACCTTC	CATHKGQLYGYTF
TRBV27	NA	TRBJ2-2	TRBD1	TGTGCCAGCAGCCCCGGGACAGGGGAGGCCGGGGAGCTGTTTTTT	CASSPGTGEAGELFF
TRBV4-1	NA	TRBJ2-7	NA	TGCGCCAGCAGCCGAGGCCCCGACTACGAGCAGTACTTC	CASSRGPDYEQYF
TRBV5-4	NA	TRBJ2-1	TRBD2	TGTGCCAGCAGCTTGTATTTAGCGGGATGGAATGAGCAGTTCTTC	CASSLYLAGWNEQFF
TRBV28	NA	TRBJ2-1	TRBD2	TGTGCCAGCAGTACGGTGACTAGCGGGTACAATGAGCAGTTCTTC	CASSTVTSGYNEQFF
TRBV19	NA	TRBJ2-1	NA	TGTGCCAGTAGTATCGGCAGGGATCTGAATGAGCAGTTCTTC	CASSIGRDLNEQFF
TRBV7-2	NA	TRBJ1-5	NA	TGTGCCAGCAGCTTAGAGGGACAAAATCAGCCCCAGCATTTT	CASSLEGQNQPQHF
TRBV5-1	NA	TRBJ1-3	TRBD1	TGCGCCAGCAGCTGGGGCGTCGGACAGGGAACTGGAAACACCATATATTTT	CASSWGVGQGTGNTIYF
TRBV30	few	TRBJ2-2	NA	TGTGCCTCTAACCCCGGGGGACTCTGGACCGGGGAGCTGTTTTTT	CASNPGGLWTGELFF
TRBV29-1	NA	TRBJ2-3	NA	TGCAGCGCGATCCACCTGATGAGTAATACGCAGTATTTT	CSAIHLMSNTQYF
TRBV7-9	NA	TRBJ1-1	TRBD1	TGTGCCAGCAGCTTAGCAGGGGGCGGAACTGAAGCTTTCTTT	CASSLAGGGTEAFF
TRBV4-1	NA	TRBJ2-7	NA	TGCGCCAGCAGCCAACCTACTCGTTCCTACGAGCAGTACTTC	CASSQPTRSYEQYF
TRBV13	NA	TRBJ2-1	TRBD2	TGTGCCAGCAGCTCTGGGGGAGGGAGGGGGCAGTTCTTC	CASSSGGGRGQFF
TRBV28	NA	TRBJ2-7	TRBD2	TGTGCCAGCACCTCTCCTGCGGGAGCGTCCGAGCAGTACTTC	CASTSPAGASEQYF
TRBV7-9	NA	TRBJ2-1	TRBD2	TGTGCCAGCAGCTTCCCTTTAGGGTTAGCGGGAGGGCATGAGCAGTTCTTC	CASSFPLGLAGGHEQFF
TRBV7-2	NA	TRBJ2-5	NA	TGTGCCAGCAGCCCGCGGACTAAGGAGACCCAGTACTTC	CASSPRTKETQYF
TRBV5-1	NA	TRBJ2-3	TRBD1	TGCGCCAGCAGTCCATCAGGGGGAGATACGCAGTATTTT	CASSPSGGDTQYF
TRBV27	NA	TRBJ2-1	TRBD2	TGTGCCAGCAGTTTACCGGGAGGGCCGTACAATGAGCAGTTCTTC	CASSLPGGPYNEQFF
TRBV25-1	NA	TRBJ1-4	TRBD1	TGTGCCAGCAGTGCACCCGGGACAGGGGATGAAAAACTGTTTTTT	CASSAPGTGDEKLFF
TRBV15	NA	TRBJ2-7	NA	TGTGCCACCAGCAGTGACCAGACAGGATACCACTACGAGCAGTACTTC	CATSSDQTGYHYEQYF
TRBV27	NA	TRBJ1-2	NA	TGTGCCAGCAGCCAGGGAATTCACTATGGCTACACCTTC	CASSQGIHYGYTF
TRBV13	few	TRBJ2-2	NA	TGTGCCAGCAGCTTATGGTCCAGGGCAACCGGGGAGCTGTTTTTT	CASSLWSRATGELFF
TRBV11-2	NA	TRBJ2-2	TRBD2	TGTGCCAGCAGTTCTACACTAGCGGGAGGGCCCACCGGGGAGCTGTTTTTT	CASSSTLAGGPTGELFF
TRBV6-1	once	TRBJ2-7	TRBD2	TGTGCCAGCAGTGTAGCGGGGGGCTACGAGCAGTACTTC	CASSVAGGYEQYF
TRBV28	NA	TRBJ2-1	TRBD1	TGTGCCAGCAGCTCGACAGGGGGAGCCTACAATGAGCAGTTCTTC	CASSSTGGAYNEQFF
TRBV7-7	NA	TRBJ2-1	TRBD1	TGTGCCAGCAGCACCTCGGACAGGGGTGAGCAGTTCTTC	CASSTSDRGEQFF
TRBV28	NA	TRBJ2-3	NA	TGTGCCAGCAATCGCAACGGGTTTCTGCAGGGGGATACGCAGTATTTT	CASNRNGFLQGDTQYF
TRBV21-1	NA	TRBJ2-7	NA	TGTGAAGGCCCACTAGGAACCACCTACGAGCAGTACTTC	CEGPLGTTYEQYF
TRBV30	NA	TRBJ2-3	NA	TGTGCCTGGAGCCTAGGGTCTTCGGGGGCAGATACGCAGTATTTT	CAWSLGSSGADTQYF
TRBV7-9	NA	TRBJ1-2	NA	TGTGCCAGCAGCCCCGATGGGGAGGGAGGCTACACCTTC	CASSPDGEGGYTF
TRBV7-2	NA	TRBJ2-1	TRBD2	TGTGCCAGCAGCTTAGAAGGACTAGACTACAATGAGCAGTTCTTC	CASSLEGLDYNEQFF
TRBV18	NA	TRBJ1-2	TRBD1	TGTGCCAGCTCACCAGGAGTAGACAGGGGGGCTGGCTACACCTTC	CASSPGVDRGAGYTF
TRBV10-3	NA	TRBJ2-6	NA	TGCGCCATCAGCAGACAGAGTCTTGTTTCTGGGGCCAACGTCCTGACTTTC	CAISRQSLVSGANVLTF
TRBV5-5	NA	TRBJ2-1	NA	TGTGCCAGCAGCTTGGAGCCAGCGGCCCTATACAATGAGCAGTTCTTC	CASSLEPAALYNEQFF
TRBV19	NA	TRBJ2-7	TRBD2	TGTGCCAGTAGTACACTAGCGGGAGCCGCCTACGAGCAGTACTTC	CASSTLAGAAYEQYF
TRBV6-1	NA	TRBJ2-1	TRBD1	TGTGCCAGCAATGAAGGGGGGACAGGGTCGAATGAGCAGTTCTTC	CASNEGGTGSNEQFF
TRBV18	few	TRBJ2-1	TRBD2	TGTGCCAGCTCAACGATCAGGGCGGCTAGCGGGGACAATGAGCAGTTCTTC	CASSTIRAASGDNEQFF
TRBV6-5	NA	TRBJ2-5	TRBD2	TGTGCCAGCAGAACTAGCGGGAGTTCGTGGGAGACCCAGTACTTC	CASRTSGSSWETQYF